Included here is one TCR beta chain sequence, with context. The specificity of this receptor is unknown. Per-base quality was not reported, and no clone a single base away is much larger than it. TCRbeta CDR3 regions were amplified from genomic DNA by means of the immunoSEQ Assay, a bias-controlled multiplex PCR. Processing in the source paper ran as follows. The number of nucleated cells in each sample was estimated from the amplification of reference gene primers within the assay. Sequence reads were collapsed and filtered to measure the absolute abundance of every unique TCRbeta CDR3 rearrangement. For each sample, productive Simpson clonality was calculated as the square root of Simpson's diversity index over productive rearrangements. TCRdb limited this immuneACCESS table to in-frame rearrangements with V and J called. A share of clones is missing; checked studies link under half to unresolved V genes, and the rest is unexplained. That table is the source of V, J and clone size, and D and trimming were worked out from the DNA. The sample yields around 140,000 clones; approximately 87% were counted once. 2% to 2.5% of the sample belongs to the ten largest clones.

The sample comes from a study of blood T cell repertoires in COVID-19 (TCRdb year 2020). At the level of the whole study: Samples covering the acute and convalescent phases of COVID-19 were provided by collaborators in the United States, Italy and Spain. The prospective study material was composed of cDNA or gDNA derived from T cells, B-cell-depleted T cells, or PBMCs. Subjects who had been exposed to COVID-19, were actively infected with it, or had recovered from it provided the deeply sampled blood TCRbeta repertoires that made up the dataset. The repertoires were released in a freely available public database intended as a resource for research on the immune response to SARS-CoV-2. The samples were drawn from the first 160 participants of the ongoing ImmuneRACE study and from 1,254 subjects provided by 6 global collaborators. Nearly every sample came with metadata listing a de-identified subject ID, COVID-19 status, age in years and sex. Where available, HLA class I and class II types were taken from metadata supplied by the sample provider and were not determined by assay-based typing.

Between the V and J ends, shortened by 6 bases and 3 bases respectively, the junction contains 7 bases. CDR1 is given as ENHRY and CDR2 as SYGVKD, both from the germline V gene. The cysteine opens and the phenylalanine closes a CDR3 of 12 amino acids. Only the CDR3 DNA stays, 36 bases, in frame from base 1. The collaborating institutions used their own protocols to collect whole blood in K2EDTA tubes. For TCRbeta analysis, collaborator samples were shipped as frozen whole blood, as isolated PBMCs, or as DNA extracted from either sample type. What the study reported, not specific to this receptor: How much clinical and demographic metadata was included differed by source and by participant, and the metadata was provided uncurated.

Recombination linked TRBV10-3 to TRBJ2-3, with TRBD2 perhaps the D gene, on 5 matching bases. The origin of this receptor is an older man with active COVID-19. Sequenced material: peripheral blood. The nucleotide sequence reads TGTGCCATCAGGGGCGGGACAGATACGCAGTATTTT. It translates to CAIRGGTDTQYF.